This TCR beta chain was sequenced for a study of T cells after yellow fever vaccination. V was shortened by 4 bases and J by 0 bases, with 19 bases between the two germline ends. CDR3 size: 17 residues. Germline CDR1 reads SEHNR; CDR2 reads FQNEAQ (reference sequence). Via MiXCR, TCRdb re-called the 5' RACE reads, giving one row per CDR3 protein. The table includes under 550,000 distinct CDR3 sequences, 21% detected once. This sequence originates from a man aged 18 to 30 who received the YFV17D yellow fever vaccine. This chain connects TRBV7-9 to TRBJ2-7; the D gene is possibly TRBD1 (5 bases). This material consisted of PBMCs, taken less than 25 days after the first yellow fever vaccination. CDR3 region: CASSSTRRDTSSYEQYF. CDR3 sequence (DNA): TGTGCCAGCAGCTCCACTCGCAGGGATACGAGCTCCTACGAGCAGTACTTC.